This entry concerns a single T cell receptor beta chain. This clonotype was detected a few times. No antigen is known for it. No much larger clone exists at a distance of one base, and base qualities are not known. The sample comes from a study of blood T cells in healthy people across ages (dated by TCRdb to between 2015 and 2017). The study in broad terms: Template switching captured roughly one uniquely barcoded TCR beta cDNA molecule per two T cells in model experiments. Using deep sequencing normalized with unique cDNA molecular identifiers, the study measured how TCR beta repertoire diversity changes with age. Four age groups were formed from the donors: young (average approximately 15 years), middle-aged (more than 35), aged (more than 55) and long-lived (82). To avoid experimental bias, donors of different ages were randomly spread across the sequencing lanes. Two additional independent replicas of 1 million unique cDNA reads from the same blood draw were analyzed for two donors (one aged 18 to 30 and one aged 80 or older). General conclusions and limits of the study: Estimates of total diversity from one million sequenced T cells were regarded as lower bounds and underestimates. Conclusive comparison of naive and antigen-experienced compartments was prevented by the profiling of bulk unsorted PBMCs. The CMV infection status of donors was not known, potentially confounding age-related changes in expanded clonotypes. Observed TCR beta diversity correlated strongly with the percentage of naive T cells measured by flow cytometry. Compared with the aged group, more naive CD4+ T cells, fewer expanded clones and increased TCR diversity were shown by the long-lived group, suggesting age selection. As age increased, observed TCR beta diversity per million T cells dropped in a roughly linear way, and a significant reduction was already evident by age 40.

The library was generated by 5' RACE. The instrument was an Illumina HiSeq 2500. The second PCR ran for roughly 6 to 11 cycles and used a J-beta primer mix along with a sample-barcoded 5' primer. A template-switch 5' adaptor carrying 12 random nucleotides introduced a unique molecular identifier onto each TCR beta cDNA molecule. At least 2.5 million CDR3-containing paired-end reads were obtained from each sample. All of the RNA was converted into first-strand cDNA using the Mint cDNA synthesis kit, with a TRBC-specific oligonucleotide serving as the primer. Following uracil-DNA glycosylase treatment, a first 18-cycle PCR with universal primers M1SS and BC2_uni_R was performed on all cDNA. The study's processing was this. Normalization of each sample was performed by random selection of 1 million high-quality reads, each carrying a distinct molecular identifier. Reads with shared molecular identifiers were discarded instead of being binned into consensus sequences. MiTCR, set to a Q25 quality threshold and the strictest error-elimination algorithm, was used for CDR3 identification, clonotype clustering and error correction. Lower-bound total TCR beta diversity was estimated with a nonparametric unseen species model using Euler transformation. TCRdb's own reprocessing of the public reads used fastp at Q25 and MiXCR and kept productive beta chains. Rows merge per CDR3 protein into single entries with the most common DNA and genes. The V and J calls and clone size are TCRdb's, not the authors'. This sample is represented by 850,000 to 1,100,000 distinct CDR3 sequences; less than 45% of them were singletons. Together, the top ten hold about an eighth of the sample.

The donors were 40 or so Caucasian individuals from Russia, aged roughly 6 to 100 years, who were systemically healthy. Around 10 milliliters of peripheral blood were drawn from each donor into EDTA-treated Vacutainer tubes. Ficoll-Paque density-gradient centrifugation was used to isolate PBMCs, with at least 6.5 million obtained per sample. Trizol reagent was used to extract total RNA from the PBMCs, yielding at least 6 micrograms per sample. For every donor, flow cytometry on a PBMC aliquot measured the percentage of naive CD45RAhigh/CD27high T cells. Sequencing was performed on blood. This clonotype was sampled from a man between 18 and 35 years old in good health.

This receptor has the CDR3 CASSPTPNQPQHF. The bases read TGTGCCAGCAGCCCTACGCCTAATCAGCCCCAGCATTTT. Here the chain combines TRBV7-3 and TRBJ1-5; no D gene is confidently identified. Spanning cysteine to phenylalanine, the CDR3 consists of 13 amino acids. The only DNA kept is the CDR3, 39 bases in frame from the first base. From the germline V gene, CDR1 is SGHTA and CDR2 is FQGTGA. V and J lose 5 bases and 4 bases, and a span of 9 bases separates them.